These 30 T cell receptor beta chains came from one sample sequenced in a study of T cell repertoires in cytomegalovirus infection. No antigen has been identified for these receptors. TCRdb used MiXCR to reprocess the reads, holding one entry per CDR3 protein. This table holds 100,000 to 150,000 distinct CDR3 sequences, over 30% found once. Sequencing was performed on CD8+ T cells from cultured PBMCs, taken from culture after CMV antigen stimulation. All receptors derive from a human donor in good health (CMV status not recorded). Some clones in this sample may be carry-over from other donors' samples.

The table lists this clonotype with a few counts. V usage is TRBV4-3 and J usage is TRBJ1-2, with a possible D match to TRBD1 (5 bases). Trimming left V 0 bases short and J 4 bases short, with 9 bases between. Germline V gene data show CDR1 as LGHNA and CDR2 as YSLEER. This CDR3 comprises 14 residues. CDR3 sequence (DNA): TGCGCCAGCAGCCAAGACAGGGTAGGCTATGGCTACACCTTC. It is translated as CASSQDRVGYGYTF.

The chain combines TRBV11-3 with TRBJ1-5, with D possibly TRBD1 on 5 matching bases. The CDR3 sequence is 16 residues long. The V end lost 4 bases, the J end lost 3 bases, and 16 bases lay between the germline ends. Germline V gene lookup returns CDR1 SGHNT and CDR2 YENEEA. The CDR3 DNA is TGTGCCAGCAGCTCACAGACACCAGGGTCCAATCAGCCCCAGCATTTT. It specifies CASSSQTPGSNQPQHF. Drawing the rest from reference TRBV11-3 and TRBJ1-5, the complete variable domain is EAGVVQSPRYKIIEKKQPVAFWCNPISGHNTLYWYLQNLGQGPELLIRYENEEAVDDSQLPKDRFSAERLKGVDSTLKIQPAELGDSAVYLCASSSQTPGSNQPQHFGDGTRLSIL.

V and J are TRBV4-2 and TRBJ1-1; D not resolved. Deletions cut 0 bases from V and 6 bases from J, with 11 bases between. The CDR3 has 14 amino acids. Germline-derived CDR1 and CDR2 are LGHNA and YNFKEQ. The CDR3 spells CASSQEAVSPEAFF. The CDR3 coding sequence is TGTGCCAGCAGCCAAGAAGCGGTTTCGCCTGAAGCTTTCTTT.

This clonotype came up many times. The genes are TRBV6-1 and TRBJ2-7, with D possibly being TRBD1 (8 bases). The CDR3 is 15 residues long. The germline V gene encodes CDR1 MNHNS and CDR2 SASEGT. The V and J ends lost 6 bases and 2 bases respectively, with 17 bases between them. CDR3 nucleotides: TGTGCCAGCAGGCCAGCGGGACAGGATACCTACGAGCAGTACTTC. It translates to CASRPAGQDTYEQYF.

The V and J genes are TRBV7-9 and TRBJ1-1; D is perhaps TRBD1 (6 bases). The CDR3 has 14 amino acids. Germline V gene data show CDR1 as SEHNR and CDR2 as FQNEAQ (reference sequence). The V gene lost 7 bases and the J gene lost 0 bases, with 12 bases spanning the gap. The CDR3 loop reads CASTRTDMNTEAFF. Here the CDR3 DNA reads TGTGCCAGCACAAGGACAGACATGAACACTGAAGCTTTCTTT.

CDR3 nucleotide sequence: TGTGCCAGCAGCTTAGAGAAGACGGGACAGAAGGACACCGGGGAGCTGTTTTTT. Amino acids: CASSLEKTGQKDTGELFF. The genes are TRBV11-3 and TRBJ2-2; 7 nucleotides align to TRBD1. With V trimmed by 0 bases and J by 3 bases, 10 bases remained unmatched. Germline V gene lookup returns CDR1 SGHNT and CDR2 YENEEA. This CDR3 is 18 amino acids long. Full variable domain (remainder filled in from reference TRBV11-3 and TRBJ2-2): EAGVVQSPRYKIIEKKQPVAFWCNPISGHNTLYWYLQNLGQGPELLIRYENEEAVDDSQLPKDRFSAERLKGVDSTLKIQPAELGDSAVYLCASSLEKTGQKDTGELFFGEGSRLTVL.

This clonotype occurred a few times. The gene calls are TRBV6-5 and TRBJ2-7; D is perhaps TRBD1 or TRBD2 (5 bases each). The germline CDR1 and CDR2 sequences are MNHEY and SVGAGI. The CDR3 sequence is 14 residues long. Between the trimmed V and J ends, which lost 4 bases and 3 bases, there was a span of 13 bases. The chain's CDR3 is CASSSPGPHYEQYF. CDR3 nucleotide sequence: TGTGCCAGCAGTTCTCCGGGGCCCCACTACGAGCAGTACTTC.

The gene calls are TRBV7-9 and TRBJ2-1; no reliable D call. Germline V gene data show CDR1 as SEHNR and CDR2 as FQNEAQ (reference sequence). This CDR3 is 13 amino acids long. The V end was cut by 5 bases, the J end by 6 bases, with 11 bases between. This chain's CDR3 is CASSPPLANEQFF. The DNA of the CDR3 is TGTGCCAGCAGCCCCCCTTTAGCCAATGAGCAGTTCTTC.

The J gene is TRBJ1-1, the V gene TRBV12-3 or TRBV12-4; D perhaps matches TRBD1 (6 bases). The CDR3 sequence is 13 residues long. Trimming left V 5 bases short and J 6 bases short, with 13 bases between. The CDR3 nucleotides are TGTGCCAGCAGTCCCCCCACAGGGCCTGAAGCTTTCTTT. This gives the protein CASSPPTGPEAFF.

V and J are TRBV5-6 and TRBJ2-7, with D hard to call. The length of the CDR3 is 16 residues. The germline V and J ends were trimmed by 1 base and 0 bases, with 14 bases remaining between them. CDR1 is SGHDT, CDR2 YYEEEE, per germline. The CDR3, as DNA: TGTGCCAGCAGCTTGATGGGGATACTCTTCTCCTACGAGCAGTACTTC. The encoded protein is CASSLMGILFSYEQYF.

The CDR3 protein is CASSLPGLVIATQYF. For the CDR3, the DNA is TGTGCCAGCAGCTTGCCCGGTCTAGTAATAGCTACGCAGTATTTT. The rearrangement joins TRBV11-2 to TRBJ2-3; D unclear. Trimming took off 3 bases at V and 8 bases at J, with 18 bases between the two ends. CDR3 length: 15 residues. Germline V gene sequence: CDR1 SGHAT, CDR2 FQNNGV. The full variable domain, in which reference TRBV11-2 and TRBJ2-3 provide the parts outside the CDR3, is EAGVAQSPRYKIIEKRQSVAFWCNPISGHATLYWYQQILGQGPKLLIQFQNNGVVDDSQLPKDRFSAERLKGVDSTLKIQPAKLEDSAVYLCASSLPGLVIATQYFGPGTRLTVL.

This clonotype was found once. The chain has TRBV19 and TRBJ2-1; D tentatively reads TRBD1 or TRBD2 (5 bases each). V lost 5 bases to trimming and J lost 2 bases, with 13 bases between them. From germline, CDR1 is LNHDA and CDR2 SQIVND (reference sequence). This CDR3 is built from 15 residues. The chain's CDR3 is CASSLWDGPYNEQFF. CDR3 in DNA: TGTGCCAGTAGTCTTTGGGACGGACCCTACAATGAGCAGTTCTTC. The full variable domain, rest sourced from reference TRBV19 and TRBJ2-1, is DGGITQSPKYLFRKEGQNVTLSCEQNLNHDAMYWYRQDPGQGLRLIYYSQIVNDFQKGDIAEGYSVSREKKESFPLTVTSAQKNPTAFYLCASSLWDGPYNEQFFGPGTRLTVL.

This clonotype was recorded only once. The chain joins TRBV9 to TRBJ1-5, with a tentative D call TRBD1 (6 bases). This CDR3 is built from 14 residues. Germline CDR1 SGDLS, CDR2 YYNGEE. Trimming took off 0 bases at V and 6 bases at J, with 10 bases between the two ends. The DNA of the CDR3 is TGTGCCAGCAGCGTAGGAGGGGGAGGTCAGCCCCAGCATTTT. As protein: CASSVGGGGQPQHF. The full variable domain, with the rest looked up from reference TRBV9 and TRBJ1-5, is DSGVTQTPKHLITATGQRVTLRCSPRSGDLSVYWYQQSLDQGLQFLIQYYNGEERAKGNILERFSAQQFPDLHSELNLSSLELGDSALYFCASSVGGGGQPQHFGDGTRLSIL.

V gene TRBV6-4 combines with J gene TRBJ1-1; maybe TRBD1 (5 bases). The V gene lost 3 bases and the J gene lost 8 bases, with 13 bases spanning the gap. Germline V gene data show CDR1 as MRHNA and CDR2 as SNTAGT. The CDR3 is 13 residues long. The CDR3 here is CASSDPAQGEAFF. The CDR3 nucleotides read TGTGCCAGCAGTGATCCGGCCCAGGGAGAAGCTTTCTTT.

This clonotype has a count of ten or more. The rearrangement uses TRBV19 and TRBJ1-1, with D unclear. The CDR3 sequence is 13 residues long. Germline V gene lookup returns CDR1 LNHDA and CDR2 SQIVND (reference sequence). Trimming cost V 6 bases and J 5 bases, with 13 bases left between them. CDR3 region: CASSPRAVTEAFF. For the CDR3, the DNA is TGTGCCAGTAGCCCCCGGGCCGTAACTGAAGCTTTCTTT.

This clonotype came up many times. The genes are TRBV4-3 and TRBJ1-1; D remains unclear. The CDR3 extends over 13 amino acids. Trimming shortened V by 4 bases and J by 2 bases, and 8 bases separated the two germline ends. Germline CDR1 LGHNA, CDR2 YSLEER. The CDR3 nucleotides are TGCGCCAGCAGCCCCCCGAGTAACACTGAAGCTTTCTTT. Its protein is CASSPPSNTEAFF.

The J gene is TRBJ1-1, the V gene TRBV20-1; D gene unclear. V was trimmed by 0 bases and J by 7 bases, leaving 12 bases between them. Germline V gives CDR1 DFQATT, CDR2 SNEGSKA (reference sequence). This CDR3 is built from 13 residues. The CDR3 loop is CSARDARESEAFF. The CDR3 bases are TGCAGTGCTAGAGATGCCCGGGAAAGTGAAGCTTTCTTT.

This clonotype was seen more than once but under ten times. The chain is built from TRBV6-1 and TRBJ2-2, with 10 positions matching TRBD2. The CDR3 spans 16 residues. J lost 6 bases, V lost 4 bases, and 8 bases had no gene match. From germline, CDR1 is MNHNS and CDR2 SASEGT. The CDR3 here is CASSVTGTSAAGELFF. The CDR3 region has the DNA TGTGCCAGCAGTGTTACCGGGACTAGCGCGGCCGGGGAGCTGTTTTTT.

This sequence joins TRBV27 and TRBJ1-1, with 9 bases aligning to TRBD1. This CDR3 region has 16 residues. Germline V gives CDR1 MNHEY, CDR2 SMNVEV (reference sequence). Trimming took 3 bases from V and 0 from J; bases not matched to a gene: 5. The CDR3 protein is CASSLVGTGMNTEAFF. Here the CDR3 DNA reads TGTGCCAGCAGTTTGGTAGGGACAGGGATGAACACTGAAGCTTTCTTT.

This clonotype occurred many times. The CDR3 nucleotides are TGTGCCAGTGGTGGCAGGGGCTTCACAGATACGCAGTATTTT. It codes for CASGGRGFTDTQYF. This chain links TRBV19 with TRBJ2-3; maybe TRBD1 (6 bases). Per the germline V gene, CDR1 is LNHDA and CDR2 is SQIVND (reference sequence). The CDR3 covers 14 residues. The V gene lost 8 bases and the J gene lost 2 bases, with 14 bases spanning the gap.

This clonotype turned up a few times. V usage is TRBV2 and J usage is TRBJ2-5, with D hard to call. The CDR3 contains 12 residues. The V end lost 2 bases, the J end lost 2 bases, and 3 bases lay between the germline ends. CDR1 and CDR2 from the germline V gene are SNHLY and FYNNEI. The DNA for the CDR3 is TGTGCCAGCAGTGAACATCAAGAGACCCAGTACTTC. It is translated as CASSEHQETQYF.

The chain recombines TRBV25-1 with TRBJ2-1, with a tentative D call TRBD1 (5 bases). Germline CDR1 is MGHDK and CDR2 is SYGVNS. The CDR3 covers 15 residues. V lost 2 bases, J lost 15 bases, and 23 bases lay in between. The CDR3 is CASSEDLTGPIPPFF. CDR3 sequence (DNA): TGTGCCAGCAGTGAAGATCTTACAGGACCTATCCCCCCGTTCTTC.

The chain uses TRBV6-6 and TRBJ1-2; perhaps TRBD1 as D (5 bases). Germline CDR1 MNHNY, CDR2 SVGAGI (reference sequence). V was pared by 2 bases and J by 4 bases, with 8 bases between. CDR3 length: 13 residues. Written as DNA, the CDR3 is TGTGCCAGCAGTTACCCAGGGACCTATGGCTACACCTTC. Its translation is CASSYPGTYGYTF.

At least ten counts were recorded for this clonotype. V gene TRBV7-2 combines with J gene TRBJ1-1; 7 bases are a match to TRBD1. The CDR3 length is 14 residues. Germline assignment: CDR1 SGHTA and CDR2 FQGNSA. Trimming took 7 bases from V and 4 from J; bases not matched to a gene: 9. CDR3 sequence (DNA): TGTGCCAGCACCCTAACAGGGGCGGGCACTGAAGCTTTCTTT. Residues: CASTLTGAGTEAFF.

The V and J genes are TRBV12-3 or TRBV12-4 and TRBJ1-5, with TRBD1 identical over 8 bases. Trimming cost V 7 bases and J 5 bases; bases outside gene matches: 7. CDR3 length: 14 amino acids. The CDR3 DNA follows: TGTGCCAGCAATGGACAGGGAGGCGATCAGCCCCAGCATTTT. The encoded protein is CASNGQGGDQPQHF.

This clonotype has only a few counts. The chain recombines TRBV7-9 with TRBJ2-7, with D possibly being TRBD1 or TRBD2 (6 bases each). V dropped 5 bases and J dropped 5 bases, with 13 bases sitting between them. This CDR3 comprises 13 residues. Germline V gene data show CDR1 as SEHNR and CDR2 as FQNEAQ (reference sequence). In nucleotides, the CDR3 is TGTGCCAGCAGCCTGTATCGGGGGCACGAGCAGTACTTC. This gives the protein CASSLYRGHEQYF.

This chain joins TRBV4-1 and TRBJ2-5; 8 nucleotides align to TRBD2. The CDR3 loop spans 14 amino acids. The ends lost 1 base at V and 5 bases at J; junction bases unmatched: 3. Per the germline V gene, CDR1 is MGHRA and CDR2 is YSYEKL. The CDR3 nucleotides are TGCGCCAGCAGCCAAGCGGGGGGGCTGGAGACCCAGTACTTC. Translating gives CASSQAGGLETQYF.

The chain is built from TRBV5-6 and TRBJ2-1, with 10 positions matching TRBD2. The CDR3 covers 15 residues. With V trimmed by 2 bases and J by 8 bases, 7 bases remained unmatched. Per the germline V gene, CDR1 is SGHDT and CDR2 is YYEEEE. CDR3 nucleotides: TGTGCCAGCAGCTTCTCGGGACTAGCGTTGCATGAGCAGTTCTTC. Translation: CASSFSGLALHEQFF.

The chain is built from TRBV12-3 or TRBV12-4 and TRBJ1-6; no definite D call. There are 14 residues in the CDR3. Between the trimmed V and J ends, which lost 6 bases and 5 bases, there was a span of 11 bases. The CDR3 spells CASRMGRNNSPLHF. The CDR3 coding sequence is TGTGCCAGCAGGATGGGCAGAAATAATTCACCCCTCCACTTT.

The V gene is TRBV7-8, the J gene TRBJ2-3; TRBD2 agrees at 9 bases. Germline V lookup: CDR1 SGHVS, CDR2 FQNEAQ. The CDR3 is 16 amino acids. V lost 1 base, J lost 4 bases, and 6 bases stayed unmatched. The CDR3 nucleotides read TGTGCCAGCAGCTTAGGGGCAGCGGGGGGTCCAGATACGCAGTATTTT. Its translation: CASSLGAAGGPDTQYF. Full variable domain (remainder filled in from reference TRBV7-8 and TRBJ2-3): GAGVSQSPRYKVAKRGQDVALRCDPISGHVSLFWYQQALGQGPEFLTYFQNEAQLDKSGLPSDRFFAERPEGSVSTLKIQRTQQEDSAVYLCASSLGAAGGPDTQYFGPGTRLTVL.